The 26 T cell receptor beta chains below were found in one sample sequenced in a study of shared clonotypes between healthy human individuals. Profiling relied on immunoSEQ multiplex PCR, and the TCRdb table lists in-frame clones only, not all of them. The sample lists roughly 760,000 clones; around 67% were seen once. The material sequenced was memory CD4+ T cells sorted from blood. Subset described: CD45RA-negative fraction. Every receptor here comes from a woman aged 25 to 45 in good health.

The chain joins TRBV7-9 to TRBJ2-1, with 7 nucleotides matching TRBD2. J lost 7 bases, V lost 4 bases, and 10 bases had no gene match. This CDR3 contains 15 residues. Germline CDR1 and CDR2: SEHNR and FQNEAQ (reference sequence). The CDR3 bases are TGTGCCAGCAGCTCCGGGGGGACCCCCCGGAATGAGCAGTTCTTC. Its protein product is CASSSGGTPRNEQFF.

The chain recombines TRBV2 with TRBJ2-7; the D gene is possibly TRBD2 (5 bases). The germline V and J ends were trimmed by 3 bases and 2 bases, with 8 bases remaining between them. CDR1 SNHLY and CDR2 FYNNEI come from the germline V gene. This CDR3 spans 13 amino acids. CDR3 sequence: CASSDRETYEQYF. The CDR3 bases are TGTGCCAGCAGTGATAGGGAGACCTACGAGCAGTACTTC.

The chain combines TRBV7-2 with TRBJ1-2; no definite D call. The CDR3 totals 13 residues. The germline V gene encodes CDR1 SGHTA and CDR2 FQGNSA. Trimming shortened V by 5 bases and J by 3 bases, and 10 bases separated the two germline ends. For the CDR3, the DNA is TGTGCCAGCAGCCCCCAGCGGGACTATGGCTACACCTTC. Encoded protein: CASSPQRDYGYTF.

The CDR3 protein is CASSSLAGDPDTQYF. Here the CDR3 DNA reads TGCGCCAGCAGCTCGCTAGCGGGAGACCCAGATACGCAGTATTTT. This chain connects TRBV5-1 to TRBJ2-3, with 10 nucleotides matching TRBD2. Germline trimming cut 3 bases from V and 4 bases from J; bases unmatched to any gene: 5. The CDR3 length is 15 residues. The germline gives CDR1 SGHRS, CDR2 YFSETQ.

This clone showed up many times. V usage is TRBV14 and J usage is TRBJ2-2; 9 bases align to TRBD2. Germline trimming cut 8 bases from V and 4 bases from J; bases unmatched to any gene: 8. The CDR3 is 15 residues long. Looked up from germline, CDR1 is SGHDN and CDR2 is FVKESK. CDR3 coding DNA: TGTGCCAGCCAAATAGCGGGAGCCGGCACCGGGGAGCTGTTTTTT. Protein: CASQIAGAGTGELFF.

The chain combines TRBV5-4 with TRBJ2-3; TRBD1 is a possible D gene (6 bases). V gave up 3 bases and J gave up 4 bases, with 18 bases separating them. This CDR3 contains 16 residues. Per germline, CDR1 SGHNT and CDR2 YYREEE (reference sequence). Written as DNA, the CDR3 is TGTGCCAGCAGCTCTCGCTTAGGGGGTGAGGCAGATACGCAGTATTTT. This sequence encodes CASSSRLGGEADTQYF.

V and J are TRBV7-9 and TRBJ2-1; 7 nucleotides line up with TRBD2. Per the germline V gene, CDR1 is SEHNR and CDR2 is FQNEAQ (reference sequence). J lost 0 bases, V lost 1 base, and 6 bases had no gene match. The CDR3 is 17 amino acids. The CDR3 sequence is CASSLVLAPSSYNEQFF. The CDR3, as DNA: TGTGCCAGCAGCTTAGTACTAGCGCCGAGCTCCTACAATGAGCAGTTCTTC.

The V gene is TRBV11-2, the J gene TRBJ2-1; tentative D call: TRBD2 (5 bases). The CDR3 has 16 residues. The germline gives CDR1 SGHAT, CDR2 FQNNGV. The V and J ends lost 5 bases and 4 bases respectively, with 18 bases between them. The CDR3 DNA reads TGTGCCAGCAGCCGGCGAGCGGAGACGATTTACAATGAGCAGTTCTTC. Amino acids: CASSRRAETIYNEQFF.

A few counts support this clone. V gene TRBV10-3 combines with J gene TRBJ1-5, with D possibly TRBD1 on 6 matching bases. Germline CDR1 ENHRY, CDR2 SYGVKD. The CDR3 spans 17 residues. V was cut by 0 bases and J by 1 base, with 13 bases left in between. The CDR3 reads CAISESVRGGSNQPQHF. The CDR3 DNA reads TGTGCCATCAGTGAGTCAGTAAGGGGGGGCAGCAATCAGCCCCAGCATTTT.

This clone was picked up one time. The CDR3 coding sequence is TGCGCCAGCAGCCATCTTCTTGCATCGCCGGCTGAAGCTTTCTTT. Amino acid sequence: CASSHLLASPAEAFF. This chain connects TRBV4-1 to TRBJ1-1; D remains unclear. The V gene lost 3 bases and the J gene lost 6 bases, with 17 bases spanning the gap. The CDR3 totals 15 residues. Germline V CDR1 and CDR2: MGHRA, YSYEKL.

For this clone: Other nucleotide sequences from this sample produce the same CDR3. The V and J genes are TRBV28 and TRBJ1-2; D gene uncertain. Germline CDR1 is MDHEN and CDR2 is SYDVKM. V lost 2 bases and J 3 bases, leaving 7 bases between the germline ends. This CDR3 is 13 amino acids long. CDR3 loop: CASSLIGDYGYTF. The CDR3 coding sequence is TGTGCCAGCAGTTTAATCGGGGACTATGGCTACACCTTC.

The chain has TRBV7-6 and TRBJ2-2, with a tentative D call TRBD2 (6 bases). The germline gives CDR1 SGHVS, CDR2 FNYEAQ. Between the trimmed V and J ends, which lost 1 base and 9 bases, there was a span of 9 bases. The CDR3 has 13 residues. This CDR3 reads CASSLEGGRELFF. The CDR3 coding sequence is TGTGCCAGCAGCTTAGAGGGAGGCCGGGAGCTGTTTTTT.

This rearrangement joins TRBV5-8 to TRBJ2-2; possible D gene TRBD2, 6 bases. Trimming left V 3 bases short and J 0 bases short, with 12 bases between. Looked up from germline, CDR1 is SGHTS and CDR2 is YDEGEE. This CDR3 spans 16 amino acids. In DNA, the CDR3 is TGTGCCAGCAGCTCTCCCGGAGGGTCGAACACCGGGGAGCTGTTTTTT. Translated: CASSSPGGSNTGELFF.

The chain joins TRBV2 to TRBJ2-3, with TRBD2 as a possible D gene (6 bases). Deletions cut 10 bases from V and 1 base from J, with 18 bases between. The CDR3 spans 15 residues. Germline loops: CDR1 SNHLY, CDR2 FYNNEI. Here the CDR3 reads CAITEARGRTDTQYF. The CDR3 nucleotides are TGTGCCATAACTGAGGCGCGGGGACGCACAGATACGCAGTATTTT.

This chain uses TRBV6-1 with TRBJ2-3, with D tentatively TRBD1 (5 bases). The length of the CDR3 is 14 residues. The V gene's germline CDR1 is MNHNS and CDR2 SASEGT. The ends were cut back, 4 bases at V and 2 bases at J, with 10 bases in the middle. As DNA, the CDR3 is TGTGCCAGCAGTGTAGGCAGGGTCACAGATACGCAGTATTTT. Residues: CASSVGRVTDTQYF.

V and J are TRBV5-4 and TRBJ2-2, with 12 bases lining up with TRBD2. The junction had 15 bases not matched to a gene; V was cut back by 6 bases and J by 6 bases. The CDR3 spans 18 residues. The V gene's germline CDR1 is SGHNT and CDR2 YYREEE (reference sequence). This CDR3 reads CASNVELAGGGIPGELFF. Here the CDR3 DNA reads TGTGCCAGCAATGTTGAACTAGCGGGAGGAGGAATCCCCGGGGAGCTGTTTTTT.

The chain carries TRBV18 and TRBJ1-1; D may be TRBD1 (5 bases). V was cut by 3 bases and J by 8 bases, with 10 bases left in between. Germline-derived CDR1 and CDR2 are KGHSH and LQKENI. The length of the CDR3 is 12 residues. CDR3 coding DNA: TGTGCCAGCTCACCGGGGGGGAACGAAGCTTTCTTT. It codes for CASSPGGNEAFF.

The CDR3 reads CAISGRQGLSSYEQYF. The CDR3 DNA reads as TGTGCCATCAGTGGACGACAGGGCCTAAGCTCCTACGAGCAGTACTTC. V and J are TRBV10-3 and TRBJ2-7, with TRBD1 matching 7 bases. The CDR3 has 16 amino acids. Germline CDR1 ENHRY, CDR2 SYGVKD. J gave up 0 bases and V 4 bases, and 9 bases lay outside the gene matches.

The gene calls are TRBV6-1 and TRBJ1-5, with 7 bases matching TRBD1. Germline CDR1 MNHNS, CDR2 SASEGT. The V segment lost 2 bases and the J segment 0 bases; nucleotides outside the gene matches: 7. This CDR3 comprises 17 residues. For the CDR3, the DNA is TGTGCCAGCAGTGAAATTAGGGGGCAAGGTAGCAATCAGCCCCAGCATTTT. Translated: CASSEIRGQGSNQPQHF.

The CDR3 protein is CASTSGTETYEQYF. CDR3 sequence (DNA): TGCGCCAGCACCTCCGGGACAGAGACCTACGAGCAGTACTTC. The chain couples TRBV5-1 to TRBJ2-7; 7 bases are shared with TRBD1. Trimming took 6 bases from V and 2 from J; bases not matched to a gene: 8. Germline V gene sequence: CDR1 SGHRS, CDR2 YFSETQ. This CDR3 is built from 14 residues.

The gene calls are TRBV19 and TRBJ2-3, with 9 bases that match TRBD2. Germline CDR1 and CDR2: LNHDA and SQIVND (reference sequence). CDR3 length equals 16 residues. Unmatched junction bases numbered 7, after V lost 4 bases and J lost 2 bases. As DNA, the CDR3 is TGTGCCAGTAGTAGGACTAGCGTACCGAACACAGATACGCAGTATTTT. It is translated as CASSRTSVPNTDTQYF.

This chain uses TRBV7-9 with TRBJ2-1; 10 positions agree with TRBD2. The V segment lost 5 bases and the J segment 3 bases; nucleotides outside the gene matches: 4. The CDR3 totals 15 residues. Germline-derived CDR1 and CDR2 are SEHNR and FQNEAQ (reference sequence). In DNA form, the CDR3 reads TGTGCCAGCAGCCCCGGGACTAGCGTCTACAATGAGCAGTTCTTC. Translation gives CASSPGTSVYNEQFF.

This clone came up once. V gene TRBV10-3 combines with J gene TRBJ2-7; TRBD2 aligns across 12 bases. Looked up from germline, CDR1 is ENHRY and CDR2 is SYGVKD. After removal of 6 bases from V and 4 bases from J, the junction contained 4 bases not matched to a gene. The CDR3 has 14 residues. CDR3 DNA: TGTGCCATCAGCGTACTAGCGGGGGGATACGAGCAGTACTTC. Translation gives CAISVLAGGYEQYF.

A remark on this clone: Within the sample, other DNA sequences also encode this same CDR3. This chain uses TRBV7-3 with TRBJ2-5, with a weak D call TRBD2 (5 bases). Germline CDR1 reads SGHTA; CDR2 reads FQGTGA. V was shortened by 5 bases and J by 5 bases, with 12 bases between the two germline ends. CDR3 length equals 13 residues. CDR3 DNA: TGTGCCAGCAGCCCACAAGGCGGGGAGACCCAGTACTTC. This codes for CASSPQGGETQYF.

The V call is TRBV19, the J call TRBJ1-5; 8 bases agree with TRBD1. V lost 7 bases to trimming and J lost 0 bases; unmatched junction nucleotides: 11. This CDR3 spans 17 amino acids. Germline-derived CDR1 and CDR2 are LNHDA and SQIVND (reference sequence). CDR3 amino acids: CASTRTGTGSSNQPQHF. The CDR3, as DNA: TGTGCCAGTACCCGGACAGGGACGGGGAGTAGCAATCAGCCCCAGCATTTT.

The CDR3 here is CASSTTGQSEAFF. CDR3 in DNA: TGTGCCAGCAGCACTACGGGGCAGTCCGAAGCTTTCTTT. The V call is TRBV9, the J call TRBJ1-1; a possible D gene is TRBD1 (5 bases). From germline, CDR1 is SGDLS and CDR2 YYNGEE. The CDR3 totals 13 residues. V lost 4 bases and J 8 bases, leaving 15 bases between the germline ends.